This entry is about one T cell receptor (beta chain). Its antigen is undetermined. These data belong to a study of T cell clonotyping in hematopoietic cell transplantation. Broader study findings: At the given depth, recipient repertoires were over 97% de novo clonotypes. Graft donor and pretransplant recipient Inverse Simpson Index values predicted broader posttransplant TCR diversity.

This CDR3 spans 13 amino acids. Germline loops: CDR1 ENHRY, CDR2 SYGVKD. Deletions cut 0 bases from V and 9 bases from J, with 9 bases between. The data were produced by immunoSEQ multiplex PCR, yet TCRdb's version contains in-frame clones alone and is incomplete. The table has more than 9,500 clones, 89% seen once. Sample: peripheral blood mononuclear cells. This receptor was identified in a human donor who either received an allogeneic hematopoietic cell transplant for a myeloid malignancy or was a related donor (not recorded which). Some clones in this sample may be carry-over from other donors' samples. The V gene is TRBV10-3, the J gene TRBJ1-5; maybe TRBD1 (5 bases). CDR3 coding DNA: TGTGCCATCAGTGAGTCAAGCCAGGGGCCCCAGCATTTT. Residues: CAISESSQGPQHF.